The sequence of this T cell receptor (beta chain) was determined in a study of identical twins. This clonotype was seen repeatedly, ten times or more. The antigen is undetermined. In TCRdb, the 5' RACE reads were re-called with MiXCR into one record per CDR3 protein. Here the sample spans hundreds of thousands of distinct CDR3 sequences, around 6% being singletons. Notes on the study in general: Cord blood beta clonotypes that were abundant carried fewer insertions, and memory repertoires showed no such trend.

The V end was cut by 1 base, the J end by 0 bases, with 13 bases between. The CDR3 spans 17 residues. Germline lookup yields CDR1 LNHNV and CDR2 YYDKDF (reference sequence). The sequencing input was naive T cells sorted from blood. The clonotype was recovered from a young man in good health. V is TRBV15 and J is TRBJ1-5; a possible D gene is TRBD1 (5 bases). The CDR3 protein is CATSRVMTADSNQPQHF. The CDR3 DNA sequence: TGTGCCACCAGCAGAGTTATGACAGCAGATAGCAATCAGCCCCAGCATTTT. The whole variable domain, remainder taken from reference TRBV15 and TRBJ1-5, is DAMVIQNPRYQVTQFGKPVTLSCSQTLNHNVMYWYQQKSSQAPKLLFHYYDKDFNNEADTPDNFQSRRPNTSFCFLDIRSPGLGDTAMYLCATSRVMTADSNQPQHFGDGTRLSIL.